One and the same sample provided the 2 T cell receptor beta chains below, sequenced in a study of T cells expressing NK-cell markers. Reprocessing the 5' RACE reads, TCRdb reports a single entry for every CDR3 protein and omits DNA. Seen in this sample are about 260,000 distinct CDR3 sequences; the ten most common clones hold around 0.4%. The sequenced sample was blood T cells: a sorted CD56 or NKG2C T cell subset, CD4+ or CD8+ T cells, or bulk PBMC T cells (not recorded which). These receptors were collected from a man between 18 and 35 years old in good health.

The rearrangement joins TRBV25-1 to TRBJ2-3. This CDR3 comprises 13 residues. Germline V gives CDR1 MGHDK, CDR2 SYGVNS. The CDR3 protein is CASIRGGTDTQYF.

The chain has TRBV29-1 and TRBJ2-3; the TRBD1 assignment by TCRdb is unverifiable without DNA. Looked up from germline, CDR1 is SQVTM and CDR2 is ANQGSEA. The CDR3 length is 11 residues. The CDR3 sequence is CSLQGEDTQYF.